One and the same sample provided the 23 T cell receptor beta chains below, sequenced in a study of shared T cell receptors in the human thymus. TCRdb's copy holds only in-frame clones and misses some; the assay was immunoSEQ multiplex PCR. Altogether hundreds of thousands of clones are present, 80% to 90% being singletons, with the ten largest covering under 0.01%. The data also belong to a second study, concerning human thymus T cells.

The sequenced material came from thymocytes. The receptors were sampled from a boy less than two years old with a congenital heart defect.

The rearrangement uses TRBV4-3 and TRBJ2-7; D may be TRBD2 (6 bases). The V end was cut by 5 bases, the J end by 6 bases, with 11 bases between. The CDR3 is 12 residues long. Germline V lookup: CDR1 LGHNA, CDR2 YSLEER. Here the CDR3 DNA reads TGCGCCAGCAGCAAACTAGCTGGCGAGCAGTACTTC. Its translation is CASSKLAGEQYF.

This sequence joins TRBV28 and TRBJ2-7; D is possibly TRBD1 (5 bases). The V gene's germline CDR1 is MDHEN and CDR2 SYDVKM. CDR3 length equals 15 residues. Trimming took off 5 bases at V and 1 base at J, with 15 bases between the two ends. The CDR3 DNA is TGTGCCAGCAGTCCGAGGCCCAGGGTTTCCTACGAGCAGTACTTC. Protein: CASSPRPRVSYEQYF.

The sample holds one count of this clone. V usage is TRBV10-2 and J usage is TRBJ2-1; 7 bases match TRBD1. Per the germline V gene, CDR1 is WSHSY and CDR2 is SAAADI. The J segment lost 0 bases and the V segment lost 4 bases, leaving 6 bases of the junction unmatched. The CDR3 runs to 16 residues. The chain's CDR3 is CASSVMRGPSYNEQFF. For the CDR3, the DNA is TGCGCCAGCAGTGTCATGAGGGGGCCCTCCTACAATGAGCAGTTCTTC.

Of note for this clone: The junction departs from germline at one end; a sequencing error may be responsible. This CDR3 is CASSLETGTANEQYF. As DNA, the CDR3 is TGTGCCAGTAGTTTAGAAACCGGGACAGCCAACGAGCAGTACTTC. The chain has TRBV19 and TRBJ2-7, with TRBD1 identical over 7 bases. CDR3 size: 15 residues. Looked up from germline, CDR1 is LNHDA and CDR2 is SQIVND (reference sequence).

The rearrangement uses TRBV19 and TRBJ2-3; TRBD2 is a possible D gene (6 bases). Trimming pared 5 bases from V and 2 bases from J, leaving 20 bases between. Germline-derived CDR1 and CDR2 are LNHDA and SQIVND (reference sequence). CDR3 length: 17 amino acids. As DNA, the CDR3 is TGTGCCAGTAGTGCCCTAGTGCGGGACCCTCACACAGATACGCAGTATTTT. Protein sequence: CASSALVRDPHTDTQYF. Together with reference TRBV19 and TRBJ2-3, the CDR3 gives the full variable domain: DGGITQSPKYLFRKEGQNVTLSCEQNLNHDAMYWYRQDPGQGLRLIYYSQIVNDFQKGDIAEGYSVSREKKESFPLTVTSAQKNPTAFYLCASSALVRDPHTDTQYFGPGTRLTVL.

The gene calls are TRBV4-2 and TRBJ2-5; 10 bases fit TRBD2. The germline V gene encodes CDR1 LGHNA and CDR2 YNFKEQ. Germline trimming cut 3 bases from V and 2 bases from J; bases unmatched to any gene: 9. This CDR3 spans 17 amino acids. The CDR3: CASSQGPSGGPQETQYF. DNA of the CDR3: TGTGCCAGCAGCCAGGGCCCTAGCGGGGGCCCTCAAGAGACCCAGTACTTC.

The chain carries TRBV28 and TRBJ1-5; TRBD1 is a possible D gene (6 bases). The germline V and J ends were trimmed by 4 bases and 0 bases, with 16 bases remaining between them. CDR3 length: 17 residues. The germline V gene encodes CDR1 MDHEN and CDR2 SYDVKM. CDR3 amino acids: CASSSPKTGNSNQPQHF. The CDR3 DNA reads TGTGCCAGCAGTTCCCCTAAGACAGGTAATAGCAATCAGCCCCAGCATTTT.

The chain links TRBV4-3 to TRBJ2-3, with D possibly being TRBD2 (6 bases). V was cut by 0 bases and J by 3 bases, with 13 bases left in between. The CDR3 has 16 residues. CDR1 and CDR2 (germline): LGHNA, YSLEER. For the CDR3, the DNA is TGCGCCAGCAGCCAAGAGGGGACGGGAGAGACAGATACGCAGTATTTT. It translates to CASSQEGTGETDTQYF.

This chain connects TRBV10-3 to TRBJ2-2, with D maybe TRBD2 (6 bases). The germline gives CDR1 ENHRY, CDR2 SYGVKD. CDR3 size: 16 residues. V lost 6 bases to trimming and J lost 6 bases, with 20 bases between them. The CDR3 protein is CAIRGGGGTPAGELFF. The CDR3 DNA sequence: TGTGCCATCAGAGGAGGAGGCGGGACCCCAGCCGGGGAGCTGTTTTTT.

A few counts support this clone. The rearrangement links TRBV5-1 to TRBJ1-1; D perhaps matches TRBD1 (5 bases). Per germline, CDR1 SGHRS and CDR2 YFSETQ. CDR3 length: 17 residues. The V gene lost 0 bases and the J gene lost 0 bases, with 15 bases spanning the gap. The CDR3 region has the DNA TGCGCCAGCAGCTTGGGAGCAGGGCATTTAATGAACACTGAAGCTTTCTTT. Protein product: CASSLGAGHLMNTEAFF. The whole variable domain, filled in from reference TRBV5-1 and TRBJ1-1, reads KAGVTQTPRYLIKTRGQQVTLSCSPISGHRSVSWYQQTPGQGLQFLFEYFSETQRNKGNFPGRFSGRQFSNSRSEMNVSTLELGDSALYLCASSLGAGHLMNTEAFFGQGTRLTVV.

J is TRBJ1-4 and V is TRBV28, with a tentative D call TRBD1 (5 bases). V shed 5 bases and J shed 4 bases, with 14 bases lying between them. Germline loops: CDR1 MDHEN, CDR2 SYDVKM. This CDR3 region has 15 residues. The CDR3 DNA sequence: TGTGCCAGCAGTCCCCGGACAAGGGTTAATGAAAAACTGTTTTTT. This codes for CASSPRTRVNEKLFF. The variable domain in full, completed from reference TRBV28 and TRBJ1-4, reads DVKVTQSSRYLVKRTGEKVFLECVQDMDHENMFWYRQDPGLGLRLIYFSYDVKMKEKGDIPEGYSVSREKKERFSLILESASTNQTSMYLCASSPRTRVNEKLFFGSGTQLSVL.

The chain combines TRBV2 with TRBJ1-5; 7 bases match TRBD1. The CDR3 consists of 17 residues. Germline V gene data show CDR1 as SNHLY and CDR2 as FYNNEI. Trimming at V came to 7 bases and at J to 0 bases, leaving 12 bases not matched to a gene. The CDR3: CASKLDREGFSNQPQHF. The CDR3 DNA is TGTGCCAGCAAACTTGACAGGGAAGGGTTTAGCAATCAGCCCCAGCATTTT.

The chain has TRBV4-3 and TRBJ2-1; TRBD1 matches at 9 bases. The CDR3 runs to 20 residues. Germline V CDR1 and CDR2: LGHNA, YSLEER. J lost 4 bases, V lost 0 bases, and 16 bases had no gene match. Written as DNA, the CDR3 is TGCGCCAGCAGCCAAGACCCGGGACAGGGTGTGATACGAACATACAATGAGCAGTTCTTC. The encoded protein is CASSQDPGQGVIRTYNEQFF.

V is TRBV29-1 and J is TRBJ2-3, with 15 bases aligning to TRBD2. V trimming: 3 bases; J trimming: 6 bases; junction bases outside the gene matches: 7. Germline values: CDR1 SQVTM, CDR2 ANQGSEA. CDR3 length: 16 residues. CDR3 sequence reads: CSVEGGLAGGRDTQYF. In DNA form, the CDR3 reads TGCAGCGTTGAGGGGGGACTAGCGGGAGGTAGGGATACGCAGTATTTT.

V and J are TRBV5-1 and TRBJ2-6; no clear D gene. Germline-derived CDR1 and CDR2 are SGHRS and YFSETQ. CDR3 length: 15 residues. The V and J ends lost 0 bases and 0 bases respectively, with 4 bases between them. The CDR3 is CASSLDNSGANVLTF. The CDR3 DNA reads TGCGCCAGCAGCTTGGACAACTCTGGGGCCAACGTCCTGACTTTC. Drawing the rest from reference TRBV5-1 and TRBJ2-6, the complete variable domain is KAGVTQTPRYLIKTRGQQVTLSCSPISGHRSVSWYQQTPGQGLQFLFEYFSETQRNKGNFPGRFSGRQFSNSRSEMNVSTLELGDSALYLCASSLDNSGANVLTFGAGSRLTVL.

The rearrangement uses TRBV6-5 and TRBJ2-7; TRBD2 aligns across 8 bases. J was trimmed by 2 bases and V by 6 bases; bases with no gene match: 9. The germline gives CDR1 MNHEY, CDR2 SVGAGI. The CDR3 runs 15 residues. CDR3 sequence (DNA): TGTGCCAGCAGACCAAGCACTAGCGGAACCTACGAGCAGTACTTC. Its protein product is CASRPSTSGTYEQYF.

This chain uses TRBV11-2 with TRBJ1-2; D ambiguous. Germline loops: CDR1 SGHAT, CDR2 FQNNGV. Between the trimmed V and J ends, which lost 0 bases and 6 bases, there was a span of 11 bases. CDR3 length: 14 amino acids. CDR3 coding DNA: TGTGCCAGCAGCTTAGAAGCCAGGAGGAATGGCTACACCTTC. Amino acid sequence: CASSLEARRNGYTF.

The V call is TRBV4-3, the J call TRBJ2-7; 8 positions match TRBD2. The CDR3 runs 16 residues. J gave up 2 bases and V 5 bases, and 11 bases lay outside the gene matches. CDR1 LGHNA and CDR2 YSLEER come from the germline V gene. The CDR3 nucleotides are TGCGCCAGCAGCGCCCATAGCGGGATTATCGCCTACGAGCAGTACTTC. It encodes CASSAHSGIIAYEQYF.

The chain has TRBV5-1 and TRBJ1-5; D gene ambiguous. V shed 4 bases and J shed 0 bases, with 5 bases lying between them. In germline, CDR1 is SGHRS, CDR2 YFSETQ. The CDR3 consists of 13 residues. CDR3 region: CASSVDSNQPQHF. CDR3 nucleotide sequence: TGCGCCAGCAGCGTAGATAGCAATCAGCCCCAGCATTTT.

This clone was seen only once. This chain uses TRBV5-1 with TRBJ2-5; TRBD2 matches at 10 bases. CDR1 and CDR2 (germline): SGHRS, YFSETQ. V dropped 2 bases and J dropped 5; count of bases not matched to a gene: 3. CDR3 size: 14 residues. The CDR3 loop reads CASSFVSGGETQYF. CDR3 DNA sequence: TGCGCCAGCAGCTTTGTTAGCGGGGGGGAGACCCAGTACTTC.

The rearrangement links TRBV11-2 to TRBJ2-3; D gene ambiguous. The V and J ends lost 4 bases and 0 bases respectively, with 5 bases between them. CDR3 length equals 13 residues. Germline lookup yields CDR1 SGHAT and CDR2 FQNNGV. This chain's CDR3 is CASSSSSTDTQYF. The CDR3 DNA reads as TGTGCCAGCAGCTCCTCTAGCACAGATACGCAGTATTTT.

The chain has TRBV5-6 and TRBJ2-7; possible D gene TRBD2, 6 bases. Germline-derived CDR1 and CDR2 are SGHDT and YYEEEE. The CDR3 runs to 15 residues. Trimming left V 0 bases short and J 3 bases short, with 13 bases between. CDR3 residues: CASSLDGTPIYEQYF. CDR3 sequence (DNA): TGTGCCAGCAGCTTGGATGGGACTCCGATCTACGAGCAGTACTTC.

The count of this clone is one. The chain recombines TRBV25-1 with TRBJ2-2; no firm D call. The CDR3 totals 13 residues. The V end was cut by 4 bases, the J end by 6 bases, with 9 bases between. Germline CDR1 reads MGHDK; CDR2 reads SYGVNS. DNA for the CDR3: TGTGCCAGCAGTGCCCGCGTGGCCGGGGAGCTGTTTTTT. Translating gives CASSARVAGELFF.